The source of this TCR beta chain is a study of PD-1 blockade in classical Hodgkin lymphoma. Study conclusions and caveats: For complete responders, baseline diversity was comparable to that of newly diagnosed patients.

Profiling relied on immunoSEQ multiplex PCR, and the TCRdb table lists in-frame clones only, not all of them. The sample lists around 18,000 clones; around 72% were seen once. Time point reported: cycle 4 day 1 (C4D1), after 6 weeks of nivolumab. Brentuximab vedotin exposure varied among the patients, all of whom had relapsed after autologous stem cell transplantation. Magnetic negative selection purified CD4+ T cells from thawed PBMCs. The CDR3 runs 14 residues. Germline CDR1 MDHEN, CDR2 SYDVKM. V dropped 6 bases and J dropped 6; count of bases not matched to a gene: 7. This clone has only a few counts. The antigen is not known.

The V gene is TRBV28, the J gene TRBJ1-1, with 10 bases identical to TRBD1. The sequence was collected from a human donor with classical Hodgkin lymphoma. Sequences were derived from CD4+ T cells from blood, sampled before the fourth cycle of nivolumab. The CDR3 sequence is CASRSTGGNAEAFF. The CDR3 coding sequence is TGTGCCAGCAGGTCGACAGGGGGCAACGCTGAAGCTTTCTTT.